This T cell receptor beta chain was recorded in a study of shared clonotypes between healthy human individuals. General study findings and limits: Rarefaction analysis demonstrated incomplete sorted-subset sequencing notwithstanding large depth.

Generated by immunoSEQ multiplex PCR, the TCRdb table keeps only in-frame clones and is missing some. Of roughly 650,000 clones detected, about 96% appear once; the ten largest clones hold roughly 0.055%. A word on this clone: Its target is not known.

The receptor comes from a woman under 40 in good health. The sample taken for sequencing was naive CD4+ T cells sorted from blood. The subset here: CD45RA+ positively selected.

The CDR3 DNA is TGTGCCAGCAGCTTGGGGGGGCTGAGCAATCAGCCCCAGCATTTT. It translates to CASSLGGLSNQPQHF. This chain uses TRBV5-4 with TRBJ1-5; perhaps TRBD1 as D (6 bases). V shed 0 bases and J shed 1 base, with 8 bases lying between them. This CDR3 has 15 amino acids. In germline, CDR1 is SGHNT, CDR2 YYREEE (reference sequence). The full variable domain, rest sourced from reference TRBV5-4 and TRBJ1-5, is ETGVTQSPTHLIKTRGQQVTLRCSSQSGHNTVSWYQQALGQGPQFIFQYYREEENGRGNFPPRFSGLQFPNYSSELNVNALELDDSALYLCASSLGGLSNQPQHFGDGTRLSIL.